The 21 T cell receptor beta chains listed next were all sequenced from one sample in a study of T cell responses to AZD1222 COVID-19 vaccine (dated by TCRdb to the early 2020s). Library prep was done by the immunoSEQ multiplex PCR assay. As stored in TCRdb, this immuneACCESS dataset retains in-frame rearrangements with V and J assigned. A fraction of the clones does not appear; measured against another copy, unresolved V genes explain less than half of the discrepancy, and the remainder lacks a known reason. Present in this sample are about 140,000 clones, approximately 90% of which were seen just once. Clones ranked in the top ten supply 5.5% to 6.5% of the sample. The label giving this sample's time point can be read as: baseline before first vaccination. Source: peripheral blood, taken on day 0 of AZD1222 vaccination. The receptors here all came from an adult in good health.

This clone appeared a few times. This chain links TRBV5-4 with TRBJ1-6; D may be TRBD1 (5 bases). The CDR3 extends over 15 amino acids. Germline values: CDR1 SGHNT, CDR2 YYREEE (reference sequence). V lost 0 bases to trimming and J lost 8 bases, with 12 bases between them. CDR3 in amino acids: CASSLVQGVDSPLHF. CDR3 nucleotide sequence: TGTGCCAGCAGCTTGGTACAAGGGGTGGATTCACCCCTCCACTTT.

This clone is a singleton in its sample. The chain has TRBV24-1 and TRBJ2-1, with TRBD2 identical over 8 bases. Looked up from germline, CDR1 is KGHDR and CDR2 is SFDVKD. CDR3 size: 17 residues. With V trimmed by 2 bases and J by 6 bases, 11 bases remained unmatched. For the CDR3, the DNA is TGTGCCACCAGTGATTCCCGTACTAGCGGAATAGTCAATGAGCAGTTCTTC. Translating it yields CATSDSRTSGIVNEQFF.

This clone was seen only once. The rearrangement links TRBV2 to TRBJ1-5, with D possibly matching TRBD1 (5 bases). This CDR3 is 15 amino acids long. The V and J ends lost 6 bases and 0 bases respectively, with 12 bases between them. Germline CDR1 is SNHLY and CDR2 is FYNNEI. CDR3 protein: CASRDRDFSNQPQHF. CDR3 in DNA: TGTGCCAGCAGAGACAGAGACTTTAGCAATCAGCCCCAGCATTTT.

The V gene is TRBV19, the J gene TRBJ1-2; D is undetermined. This CDR3 region has 16 residues. Trimming took off 4 bases at V and 5 bases at J, with 20 bases between the two ends. Germline V gene sequence: CDR1 LNHDA, CDR2 SQIVND (reference sequence). CDR3 in DNA: TGTGCCAGTAGTAGGGCAGCAAGGATTCAACTTTATGGCTACACCTTC. Its translation: CASSRAARIQLYGYTF.

V is TRBV18 and J is TRBJ1-5; D might be TRBD1 (6 bases). Germline values: CDR1 KGHSH, CDR2 LQKENI. The CDR3 sequence is 18 residues long. V was shortened by 6 bases and J by 4 bases, with 25 bases between the two germline ends. CDR3: CASSLIRAGEILNQPQHF. CDR3 coding DNA: TGTGCCAGCTCTCTCATTCGGGCAGGGGAGATACTGAATCAGCCCCAGCATTTT.

The rearrangement uses TRBV27 and TRBJ1-5; D remains ambiguous. The V and J ends lost 3 bases and 3 bases respectively, with 12 bases between them. Germline V gene lookup returns CDR1 MNHEY and CDR2 SMNVEV (reference sequence). This CDR3 spans 15 amino acids. The CDR3 is CASSLRATYNQPQHF. The CDR3 DNA follows: TGTGCCAGCAGTTTGAGAGCGACTTACAATCAGCCCCAGCATTTT.

Only a few counts were recorded for this clone. Here the CDR3 reads CASSANTEAFF. Here the CDR3 DNA reads TGCGCCAGCAGTGCCAACACTGAAGCTTTCTTT. This chain joins TRBV10-1 and TRBJ1-1; no clear D. Germline assignment: CDR1 WNHNN and CDR2 SYGVQD (reference sequence). V was clipped by 4 bases and J by 2 bases, with 2 bases between them. CDR3 length: 11 residues.

This chain joins TRBV28 and TRBJ1-4, with TRBD1 matching over 8 bases. Looked up from germline, CDR1 is MDHEN and CDR2 is SYDVKM. The CDR3 has 15 amino acids. The V gene end was trimmed by 3 bases and the J gene end by 8 bases; junction bases not matched to a gene: 8. The CDR3, as DNA: TGTGCCAGCAGTTTTTATCAGGGGGCACGAGAAAAACTGTTTTTT. Amino acid sequence: CASSFYQGAREKLFF.

This clone was counted a single time. The chain employs TRBV5-1 and TRBJ2-1; 8 bases fit TRBD2. The ends lost 4 bases at V and 6 bases at J; junction bases unmatched: 9. Germline lookup yields CDR1 SGHRS and CDR2 YFSETQ. The CDR3 is made up of 15 amino acids. The CDR3 DNA is TGCGCCAGCAGCGGTAGCGGGATAACCGCCAATGAGCAGTTCTTC. Its protein is CASSGSGITANEQFF.

V usage is TRBV11-1 and J usage is TRBJ2-1; D is uncertain. V was shortened by 0 bases and J by 0 bases, with 9 bases between the two germline ends. CDR3 size: 16 residues. Germline V gene lookup returns CDR1 SGHAT and CDR2 FQDESV (reference sequence). CDR3 DNA sequence: TGTGCCAGCAGCTTAGCGCTGGGTGGCTCCTACAATGAGCAGTTCTTC. Encoded protein: CASSLALGGSYNEQFF.

The chain employs TRBV4-1 and TRBJ1-1; D gene unclear. Germline V gene data show CDR1 as MGHRA and CDR2 as YSYEKL. The V end lost 1 base, the J end lost 0 bases, and 9 bases lay between the germline ends. This CDR3 is built from 15 residues. The CDR3 nucleotides are TGCGCCAGCAGCCAAGCGTGGACCATGAACACTGAAGCTTTCTTT. This codes for CASSQAWTMNTEAFF.

This chain uses TRBV19 with TRBJ1-2; 7 bases match TRBD1. The CDR3 runs to 17 residues. With V trimmed by 4 bases and J by 2 bases, 13 bases remained unmatched. The germline gives CDR1 LNHDA, CDR2 SQIVND (reference sequence). In DNA form, the CDR3 reads TGTGCCAGTAGTACCGAGAGGGGACAGAAGCTCAACTATGGCTACACCTTC. It specifies CASSTERGQKLNYGYTF.

The chain is built from TRBV4-1 and TRBJ1-1; no reliable D call. Germline V gene lookup returns CDR1 MGHRA and CDR2 YSYEKL. The ends were cut back, 1 base at V and 0 bases at J, with 3 bases in the middle. There are 13 residues in the CDR3. The CDR3 region has the DNA TGCGCCAGCAGCCAAGGGATGAACACTGAAGCTTTCTTT. Protein product: CASSQGMNTEAFF.

The chain employs TRBV19 and TRBJ1-2, with D possibly matching TRBD1 (5 bases). V lost 7 bases, J lost 2 bases, and 11 bases lay in between. Looked up from germline, CDR1 is LNHDA and CDR2 is SQIVND (reference sequence). The CDR3 is 13 residues long. The CDR3 here is CASKGGGNYGYTF. CDR3 nucleotide sequence: TGTGCCAGTAAGGGTGGGGGGAACTATGGCTACACCTTC. Full variable domain (missing parts from reference TRBV19 and TRBJ1-2): DGGITQSPKYLFRKEGQNVTLSCEQNLNHDAMYWYRQDPGQGLRLIYYSQIVNDFQKGDIAEGYSVSREKKESFPLTVTSAQKNPTAFYLCASKGGGNYGYTFGSGTRLTVV.

This chain connects TRBV7-9 to TRBJ1-5; no firm D call. The V end lost 2 bases, the J end lost 6 bases, and 11 bases lay between the germline ends. CDR1 is SEHNR and CDR2 is FQNEAQ in the germline V gene (reference sequence). The CDR3 length is 14 residues. This chain's CDR3 is CASSLSTGSQPQHF. CDR3 coding DNA: TGTGCCAGCAGCTTAAGTACCGGGTCTCAGCCCCAGCATTTT.

V is TRBV19 and J is TRBJ1-5; no firm D call. CDR1 and CDR2 (germline): LNHDA, SQIVND (reference sequence). This CDR3 contains 14 residues. V was shortened by 6 bases and J by 2 bases, with 11 bases between the two germline ends. DNA for the CDR3: TGTGCCAGTAGCTCCGTGTATGGCAATCAGCCCCAGCATTTT. Translation gives CASSSVYGNQPQHF.

V usage is TRBV27 and J usage is TRBJ1-6, with D possibly TRBD1 on 6 matching bases. CDR1 is MNHEY and CDR2 is SMNVEV in the germline V gene (reference sequence). V was trimmed by 4 bases and J by 7 bases, leaving 14 bases between them. This CDR3 contains 15 residues. The chain's CDR3 is CASSWGGARNSPLHF. The CDR3 coding sequence is TGTGCCAGCAGTTGGGGGGGGGCTCGGAATTCACCCCTCCACTTT.

This chain joins TRBV19 and TRBJ2-3, with 11 bases lining up with TRBD2. Germline V lookup: CDR1 LNHDA, CDR2 SQIVND (reference sequence). V dropped 4 bases and J dropped 1; count of bases not matched to a gene: 4. The CDR3 contains 16 residues. The CDR3 DNA reads TGTGCCAGTAGTAAACTAGCGGGAGAAGGCACAGATACGCAGTATTTT. This sequence encodes CASSKLAGEGTDTQYF. The variable domain in full, completed from reference TRBV19 and TRBJ2-3, reads DGGITQSPKYLFRKEGQNVTLSCEQNLNHDAMYWYRQDPGQGLRLIYYSQIVNDFQKGDIAEGYSVSREKKESFPLTVTSAQKNPTAFYLCASSKLAGEGTDTQYFGPGTRLTVL.

This chain joins TRBV6-4 and TRBJ2-3; TRBD2 matches at 10 bases. Unmatched junction bases numbered 3, after V lost 6 bases and J lost 0 bases. This CDR3 has 15 amino acids. Germline values: CDR1 MRHNA, CDR2 SNTAGT. The DNA of the CDR3 is TGTGCCAGCAGCCCGACTAGCGGGAGCACAGATACGCAGTATTTT. It is translated as CASSPTSGSTDTQYF.

The chain is built from TRBV6-2 or TRBV6-3 and TRBJ2-2; TRBD1 matches 7 bases. The V gene's germline CDR1 is MNHEY and CDR2 SVGEGT. Losses at the gene ends were 4 bases for V and 1 base for J; bases not matched to a gene: 3. CDR3 size: 15 residues. The DNA for the CDR3 is TGTGCCAGCAGTTCCGGACAGGAGAACACCGGGGAGCTGTTTTTT. Translation gives CASSSGQENTGELFF.

The chain carries TRBV11-2 and TRBJ1-6; the D gene is possibly TRBD1 (5 bases). Germline loops: CDR1 SGHAT, CDR2 FQNNGV. Trimming took 5 bases from V and 5 from J, leaving 13 bases between them. The CDR3 is 15 residues long. The DNA for the CDR3 is TGTGCCAGCAGCCCTATGTGGGGCAATAATTCACCCCTCCACTTT. The encoded protein is CASSPMWGNNSPLHF.